This T cell receptor beta chain was sequenced for a study of blood T cells in healthy people across ages. Germline V CDR1 and CDR2: MGHRA, YSYEKL. CDR3 size: 17 residues. The V and J ends lost 1 base and 6 bases, in that order; junction bases with no gene match: 14. A J-beta primer mix and a sample-barcoded 5' primer were used in a second PCR of about 7 to 12 cycles. MiXCR, applied by TCRdb to the 5' RACE reads, yields one record per CDR3 protein. The top ten hold less than 5% of the sample, which has 1.5 million to 1.8 million distinct CDR3 sequences, approximately 42% seen once. The receptor comes from a woman younger than 30 in good health. Material for sequencing was blood. The J gene is TRBJ1-2, the V gene TRBV4-1; TRBD1 matches 7 bases. CDR3 protein: CASSQVWTGSLADGYTF. The CDR3, as DNA: TGCGCCAGCAGCCAAGTGTGGACAGGCTCCTTGGCGGATGGCTACACCTTC.